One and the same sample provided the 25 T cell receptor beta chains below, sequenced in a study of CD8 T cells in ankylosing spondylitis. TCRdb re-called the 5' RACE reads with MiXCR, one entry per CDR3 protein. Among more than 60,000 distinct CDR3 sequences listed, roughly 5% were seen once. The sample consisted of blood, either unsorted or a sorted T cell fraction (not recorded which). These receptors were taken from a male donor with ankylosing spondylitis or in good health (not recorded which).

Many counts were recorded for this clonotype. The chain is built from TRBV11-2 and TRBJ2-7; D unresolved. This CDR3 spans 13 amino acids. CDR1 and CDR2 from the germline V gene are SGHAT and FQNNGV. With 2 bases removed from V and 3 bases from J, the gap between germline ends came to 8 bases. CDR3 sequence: CASSLSEIYEQYF. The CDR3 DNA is TGTGCCAGCAGCTTATCAGAAATCTACGAGCAGTACTTC.

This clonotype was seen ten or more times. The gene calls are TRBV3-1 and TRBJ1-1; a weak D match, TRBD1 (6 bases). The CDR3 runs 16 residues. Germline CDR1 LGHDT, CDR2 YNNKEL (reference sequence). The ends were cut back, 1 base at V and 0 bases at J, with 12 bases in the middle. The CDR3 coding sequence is TGTGCCAGCAGCCAAGTGGACAGCGCTATGAACACTGAAGCTTTCTTT. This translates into CASSQVDSAMNTEAFF.

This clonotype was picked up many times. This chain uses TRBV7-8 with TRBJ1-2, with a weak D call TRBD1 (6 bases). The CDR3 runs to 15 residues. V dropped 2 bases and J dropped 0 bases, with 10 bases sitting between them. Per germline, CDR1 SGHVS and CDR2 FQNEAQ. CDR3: CASSLMGQANYGYTF. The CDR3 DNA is TGTGCCAGCAGCTTAATGGGACAAGCTAACTATGGCTACACCTTC.

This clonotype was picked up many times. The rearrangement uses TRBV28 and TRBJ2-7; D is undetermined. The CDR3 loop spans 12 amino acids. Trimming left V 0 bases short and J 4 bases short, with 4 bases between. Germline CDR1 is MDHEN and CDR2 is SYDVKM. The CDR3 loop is CASSLWTYEQYF. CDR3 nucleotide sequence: TGTGCCAGCAGTTTATGGACATACGAGCAGTACTTC.

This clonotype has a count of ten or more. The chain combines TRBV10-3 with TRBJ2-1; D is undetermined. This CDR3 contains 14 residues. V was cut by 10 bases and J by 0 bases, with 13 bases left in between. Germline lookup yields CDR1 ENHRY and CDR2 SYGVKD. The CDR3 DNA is TGTGCCACCCACGGACCTTACTCCTACAATGAGCAGTTCTTC. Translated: CATHGPYSYNEQFF.

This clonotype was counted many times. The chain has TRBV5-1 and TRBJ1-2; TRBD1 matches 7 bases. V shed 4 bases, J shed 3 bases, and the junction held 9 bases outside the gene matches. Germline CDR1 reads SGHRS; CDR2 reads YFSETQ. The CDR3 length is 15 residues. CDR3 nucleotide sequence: TGCGCCAGCAGCAGCAGACAGGGTTCGGACTATGGCTACACCTTC. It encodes CASSSRQGSDYGYTF.

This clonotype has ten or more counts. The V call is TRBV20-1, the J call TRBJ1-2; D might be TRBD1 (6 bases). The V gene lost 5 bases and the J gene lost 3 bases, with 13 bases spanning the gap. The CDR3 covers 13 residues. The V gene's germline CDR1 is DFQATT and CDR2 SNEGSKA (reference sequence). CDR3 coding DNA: TGCAGTGCTCGCATGACAGGCTACTATGGCTACACCTTC. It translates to CSARMTGYYGYTF.

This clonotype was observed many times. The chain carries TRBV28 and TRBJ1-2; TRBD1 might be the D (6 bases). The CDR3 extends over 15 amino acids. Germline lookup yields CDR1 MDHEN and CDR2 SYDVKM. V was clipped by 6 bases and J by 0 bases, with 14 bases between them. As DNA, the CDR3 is TGTGCCAGCAGGCAGCGACAGGTAGCTAACTATGGCTACACCTTC. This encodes CASRQRQVANYGYTF.

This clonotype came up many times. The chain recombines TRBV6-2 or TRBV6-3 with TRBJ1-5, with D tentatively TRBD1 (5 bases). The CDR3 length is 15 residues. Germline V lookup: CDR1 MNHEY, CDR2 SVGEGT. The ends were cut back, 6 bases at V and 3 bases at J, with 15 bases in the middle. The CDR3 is CASSRPGRVNQPQHF. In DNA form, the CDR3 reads TGTGCCAGCAGCCGACCGGGACGAGTCAATCAGCCCCAGCATTTT.

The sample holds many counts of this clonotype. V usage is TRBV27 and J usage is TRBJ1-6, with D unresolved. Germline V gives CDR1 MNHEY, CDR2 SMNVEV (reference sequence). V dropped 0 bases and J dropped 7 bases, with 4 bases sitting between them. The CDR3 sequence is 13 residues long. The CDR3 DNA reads TGTGCCAGCAGTTTATCTGGGAATTCACCCCTCCACTTT. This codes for CASSLSGNSPLHF.

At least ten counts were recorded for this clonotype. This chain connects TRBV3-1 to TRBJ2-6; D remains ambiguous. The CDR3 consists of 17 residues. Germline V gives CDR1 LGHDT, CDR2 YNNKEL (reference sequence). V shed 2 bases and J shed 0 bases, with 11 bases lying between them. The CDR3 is CASSQTSTYSGANVLTF. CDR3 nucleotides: TGTGCCAGCAGCCAAACGAGCACTTACTCTGGGGCCAACGTCCTGACTTTC.

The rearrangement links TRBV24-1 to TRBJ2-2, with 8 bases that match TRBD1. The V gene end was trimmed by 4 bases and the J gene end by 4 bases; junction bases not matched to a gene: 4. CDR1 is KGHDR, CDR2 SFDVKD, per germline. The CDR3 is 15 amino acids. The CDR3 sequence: CATSELQGGTGELFF. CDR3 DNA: TGTGCCACCAGTGAATTACAGGGGGGCACCGGGGAGCTGTTTTTT.

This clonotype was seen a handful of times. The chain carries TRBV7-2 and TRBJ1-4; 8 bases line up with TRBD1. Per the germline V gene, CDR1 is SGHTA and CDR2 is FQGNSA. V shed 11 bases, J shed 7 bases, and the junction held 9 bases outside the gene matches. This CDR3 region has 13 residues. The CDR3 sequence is CAGTGGFGEKLFF. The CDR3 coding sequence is TGTGCCGGCACAGGGGGTTTTGGTGAAAAACTGTTTTTT.

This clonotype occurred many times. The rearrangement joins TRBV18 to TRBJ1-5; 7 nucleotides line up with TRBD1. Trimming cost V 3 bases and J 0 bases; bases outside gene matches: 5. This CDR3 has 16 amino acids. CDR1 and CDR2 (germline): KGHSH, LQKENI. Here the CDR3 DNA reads TGTGCCAGCTCACCTTCGACAGGGCATAGCAATCAGCCCCAGCATTTT. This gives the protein CASSPSTGHSNQPQHF.

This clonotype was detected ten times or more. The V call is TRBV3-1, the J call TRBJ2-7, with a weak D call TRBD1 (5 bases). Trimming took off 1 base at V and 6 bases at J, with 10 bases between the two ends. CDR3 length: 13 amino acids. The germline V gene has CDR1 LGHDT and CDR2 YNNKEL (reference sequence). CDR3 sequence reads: CASSQAQGSEQYF. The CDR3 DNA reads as TGTGCCAGCAGCCAAGCTCAGGGTTCCGAGCAGTACTTC.

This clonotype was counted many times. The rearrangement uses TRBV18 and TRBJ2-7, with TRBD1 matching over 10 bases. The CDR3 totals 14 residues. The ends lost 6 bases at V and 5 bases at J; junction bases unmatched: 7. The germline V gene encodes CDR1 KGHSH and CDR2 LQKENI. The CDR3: CASSPGQGLNEQYF. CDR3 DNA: TGTGCCAGCTCTCCGGGACAGGGGCTAAACGAGCAGTACTTC.

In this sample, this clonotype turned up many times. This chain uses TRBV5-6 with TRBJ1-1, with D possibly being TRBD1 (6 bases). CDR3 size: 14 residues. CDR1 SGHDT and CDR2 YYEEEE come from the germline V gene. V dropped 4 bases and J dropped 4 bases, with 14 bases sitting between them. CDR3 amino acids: CASSQEYRATEAFF. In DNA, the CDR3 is TGTGCCAGCAGCCAGGAGTACAGGGCCACTGAAGCTTTCTTT.

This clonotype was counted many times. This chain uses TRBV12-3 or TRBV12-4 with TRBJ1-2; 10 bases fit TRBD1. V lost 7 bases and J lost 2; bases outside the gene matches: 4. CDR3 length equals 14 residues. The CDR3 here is CASIPGQGNYGYTF. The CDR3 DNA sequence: TGTGCCAGCATTCCGGGACAGGGGAACTATGGCTACACCTTC.

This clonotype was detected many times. CDR3 amino acids: CASNSREKEPSGELFF. CDR3 in DNA: TGTGCCAGCAACTCCCGGGAAAAGGAACCCTCCGGGGAGCTGTTTTTT. The V and J genes are TRBV12-3 or TRBV12-4 and TRBJ2-2; TRBD2 might be the D (5 bases). V gave up 7 bases and J gave up 6 bases, with 21 bases separating them. This CDR3 spans 16 amino acids.

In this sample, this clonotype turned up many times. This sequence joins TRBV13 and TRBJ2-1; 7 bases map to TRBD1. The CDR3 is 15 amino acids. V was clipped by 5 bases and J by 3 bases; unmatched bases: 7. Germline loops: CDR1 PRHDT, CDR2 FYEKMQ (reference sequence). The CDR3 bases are TGTGCCAGCAGCCTGACAGGGTCTGGCTACAATGAGCAGTTCTTC. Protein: CASSLTGSGYNEQFF. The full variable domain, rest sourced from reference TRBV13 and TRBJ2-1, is AAGVIQSPRHLIKEKRETATLKCYPIPRHDTVYWYQQGPGQDPQFLISFYEKMQSDKGSIPDRFSAQQFSDYHSELNMSSLELGDSALYFCASSLTGSGYNEQFFGPGTRLTVL.

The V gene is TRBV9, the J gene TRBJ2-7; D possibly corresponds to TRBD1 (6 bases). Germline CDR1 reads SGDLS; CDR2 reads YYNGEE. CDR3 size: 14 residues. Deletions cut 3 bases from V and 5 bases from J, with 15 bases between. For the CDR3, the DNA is TGTGCCAGCAGCGAGGAGCCCCAGGGGAACGAGCAGTACTTC. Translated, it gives CASSEEPQGNEQYF.

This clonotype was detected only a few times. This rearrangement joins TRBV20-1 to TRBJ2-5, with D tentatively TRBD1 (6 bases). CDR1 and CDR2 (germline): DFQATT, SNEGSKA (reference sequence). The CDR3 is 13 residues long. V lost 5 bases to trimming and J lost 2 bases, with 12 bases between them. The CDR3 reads CSAPPTGQETQYF. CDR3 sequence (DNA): TGCAGTGCTCCGCCGACAGGACAAGAGACCCAGTACTTC.

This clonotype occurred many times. CDR3 nucleotides: TGTGCCAGCAGCGTAGCTCCGGCGGCGGGGACAGATACGCAGTATTTT. It codes for CASSVAPAAGTDTQYF. This chain links TRBV9 with TRBJ2-3; D possibly corresponds to TRBD2 (6 bases). Germline V gene sequence: CDR1 SGDLS, CDR2 YYNGEE. The CDR3 length is 16 residues. Trimming left V 0 bases short and J 3 bases short, with 14 bases between.

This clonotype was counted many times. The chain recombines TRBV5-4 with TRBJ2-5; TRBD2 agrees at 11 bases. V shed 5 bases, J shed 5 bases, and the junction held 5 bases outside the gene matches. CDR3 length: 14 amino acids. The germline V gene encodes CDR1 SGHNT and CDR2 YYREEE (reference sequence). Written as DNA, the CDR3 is TGTGCCAGCAGGTCTGGGACTAGCGGCGAGACCCAGTACTTC. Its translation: CASRSGTSGETQYF.

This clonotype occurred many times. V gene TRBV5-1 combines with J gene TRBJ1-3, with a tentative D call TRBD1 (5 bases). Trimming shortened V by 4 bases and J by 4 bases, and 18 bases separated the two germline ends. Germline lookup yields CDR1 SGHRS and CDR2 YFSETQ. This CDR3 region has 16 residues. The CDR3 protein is CASSGSRDGRGNTIYF. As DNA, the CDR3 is TGCGCCAGCAGCGGCTCCCGGGACGGCCGAGGAAACACCATATATTTT.